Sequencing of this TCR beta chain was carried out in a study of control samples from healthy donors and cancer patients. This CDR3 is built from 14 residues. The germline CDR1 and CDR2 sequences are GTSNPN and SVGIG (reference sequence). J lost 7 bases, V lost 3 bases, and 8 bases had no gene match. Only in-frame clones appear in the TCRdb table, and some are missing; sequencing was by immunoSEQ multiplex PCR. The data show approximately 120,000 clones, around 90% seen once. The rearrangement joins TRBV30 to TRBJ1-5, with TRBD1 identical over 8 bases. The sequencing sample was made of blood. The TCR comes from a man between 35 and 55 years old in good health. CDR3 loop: CAWSPGQGGQPQHF. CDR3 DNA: TGTGCCTGGAGCCCCGGACAGGGAGGGCAGCCCCAGCATTTT.